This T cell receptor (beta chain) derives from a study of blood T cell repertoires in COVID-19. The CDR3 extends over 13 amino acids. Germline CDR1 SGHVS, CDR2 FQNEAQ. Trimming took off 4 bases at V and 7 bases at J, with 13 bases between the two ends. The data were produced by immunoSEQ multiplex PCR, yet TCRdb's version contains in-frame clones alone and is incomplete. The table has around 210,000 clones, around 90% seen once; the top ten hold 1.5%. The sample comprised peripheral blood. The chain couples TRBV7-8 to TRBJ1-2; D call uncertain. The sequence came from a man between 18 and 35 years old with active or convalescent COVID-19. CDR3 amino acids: CASSSTGFGGYTF. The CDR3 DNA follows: TGTGCCAGCAGCTCAACCGGGTTCGGTGGCTACACCTTC. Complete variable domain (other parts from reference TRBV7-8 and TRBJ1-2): GAGVSQSPRYKVAKRGQDVALRCDPISGHVSLFWYQQALGQGPEFLTYFQNEAQLDKSGLPSDRFFAERPEGSVSTLKIQRTQQEDSAVYLCASSSTGFGGYTFGSGTRLTVV.